What follows is one T cell receptor (beta chain) and its context. Its target is unknown. The entry originates in a study of OX40 agonist ivuxolimab in advanced cancers. Study-level information: Patients treated during dose escalation were battling hepatocellular carcinoma, melanoma, renal cell or head and neck cancer.

Sequencing used immunoSEQ multiplex PCR; TCRdb keeps in-frame clones, though not all of them. Seen here are 15,000 to 20,000 clones, roughly 88% observed once, and the top ten hold 45% to 50%. Germline V gives CDR1 MNHEY, CDR2 SVGAGI. This CDR3 region has 15 residues. Trimming at V came to 2 bases and at J to 5 bases, leaving 3 bases not matched to a gene. Findings and caveats of the study: At 0.1 to 3.0 mg/kg, CD4+ and CD8+ blood T cells expanded clonally by week 6. Expanded clones tended on average to be more numerous among CD8+ T cells than CD4+.

The sequenced sample was CD4+ or CD8+ T cells sorted from blood, obtained in a trial of the OX40 agonist ivuxolimab. The receptor comes from an adult with an advanced solid tumor such as melanoma, head and neck, liver or kidney cancer. The chain joins TRBV6-5 to TRBJ2-5; the match to TRBD1 covers 12 bases. The CDR3 here is CASSYGTGGGETQYF. Written as DNA, the CDR3 is TGTGCCAGCAGTTACGGGACAGGGGGCGGGGAGACCCAGTACTTC.